This TCR beta chain was observed in a study of T cells in Graves' hyperthyroidism and ophthalmopathy. Study outcomes and limitations: Blood also carried most thyroid clonotypes expanded above 0.001. A model built on 13 V-J features separated ophthalmopathy from stable hyperthyroidism.

The length of the CDR3 is 15 residues. Per germline, CDR1 SQVTM and CDR2 ANQGSEA. Trimming cost V 7 bases and J 0 bases; bases outside gene matches: 8. Worth noting for this clonotype: No antigen is known for it.

No ophthalmopathy progression within 18 months constituted stable Graves' hyperthyroidism. Patients aged 18 to 65 had newly diagnosed hyperthyroidism of under 2 months' duration. RNA transcripts were the template for amplifying TCR beta CDR3 regions. Carried out on the TCR CDR3, a first-round RT-PCR used the HTBI primer set. MiXCR, applied by TCRdb to the multiplex PCR reads, yields one record per CDR3 protein. The sample carries 600,000 to 900,000 distinct CDR3 sequences, approximately 16% recorded once. This receptor was obtained from a man younger than 30 with Graves' hyperthyroidism. Sequenced sample: blood. The chain is built from TRBV29-1 and TRBJ2-1; 8 bases are a match to TRBD2. This CDR3 is CSATSGSGSYNEQFF. The CDR3 DNA is TGCAGCGCCACGAGCGGGAGCGGCTCCTACAATGAGCAGTTCTTC.